These 28 T cell receptor beta chains originate from one sample sequenced in a study of monozygotic twins with inflammatory bowel disease. Reanalyzing the 5' RACE reads, TCRdb keeps one entry per CDR3 protein, without DNA. This sample's table reports about 330,000 distinct CDR3 sequences. Material: blood. These receptors came from a human donor with ulcerative colitis or Crohn's disease, or a healthy co-twin of an affected twin (not recorded which).

CDR3 amino acids: CATSRRAGATSDEQFF. The rearrangement links TRBV15 to TRBJ2-1; TCRdb gives TRBD2 as the D gene, but with no DNA this cannot be confirmed. Germline values: CDR1 LNHNV, CDR2 YYDKDF (reference sequence). The CDR3 sequence is 16 residues long.

This chain links TRBV5-5 with TRBJ2-7. In germline, CDR1 is SGHKS, CDR2 YYEKEE (reference sequence). This CDR3 has 14 amino acids. The CDR3: CASSLLPPDYEQYF.

This chain connects TRBV5-1 to TRBJ2-2; the TCRdb D gene call, TRBD2, has no DNA to confirm it. The CDR3 runs 13 residues. Germline-derived CDR1 and CDR2 are SGHRS and YFSETQ. Here the CDR3 reads CASSLKGAGELFF.

V is TRBV7-9 and J is TRBJ2-3; TCRdb indicates TRBD2, and absent DNA this call remains unverified. Germline CDR1 and CDR2: SEHNR and FQNEAQ (reference sequence). CDR3 length: 16 amino acids. CDR3 sequence reads: CASSPTSGGRPDTQYF.

This sequence joins TRBV5-1 and TRBJ2-2; TCRdb's D gene call, TRBD2, goes unchecked for lack of DNA. The CDR3 is 16 residues long. Germline V gene data show CDR1 as SGHRS and CDR2 as YFSETQ. This CDR3 is CASSLASGGTSGELFF.

The chain links TRBV3-1 to TRBJ2-5. This CDR3 region has 14 residues. From germline, CDR1 is LGHDT and CDR2 YNNKEL (reference sequence). This CDR3 is CASSQEPARETQYF.

This chain links TRBV7-9 with TRBJ2-1; TCRdb designates TRBD1, a call that cannot be tested without DNA. Germline V lookup: CDR1 SEHNR, CDR2 FQNEAQ (reference sequence). The CDR3 runs 17 residues. This CDR3 is CASSLGGRTGLYNEQFF. The variable domain in full, with the rest retrieved from reference TRBV7-9 and TRBJ2-1, is DTGVSQNPRHKITKRGQNVTFRCDPISEHNRLYWYRQTLGQGPEFLTYFQNEAQLEKSRLLSDRFSAERPKGSFSTLEIQRTEQGDSAMYLCASSLGGRTGLYNEQFFGPGTRLTVL.

The chain uses TRBV18 and TRBJ1-5; with no DNA, the TCRdb D assignment of TRBD1 cannot be verified. CDR1 is KGHSH and CDR2 is LQKENI in the germline V gene. The CDR3 length is 15 residues. CDR3 loop: CASSPGQGSDQPQHF.

This chain joins TRBV12-3 or TRBV12-4 and TRBJ2-3; as DNA is missing, the TRBD2 call by TCRdb cannot be tested. The length of the CDR3 is 17 residues. The CDR3 spells CASSQTTSGVGTDTQYF.

J is TRBJ2-5 and V is TRBV3-1. The CDR3 runs 14 residues. From germline, CDR1 is LGHDT and CDR2 YNNKEL (reference sequence). The CDR3 protein is CASSLNDGEETQYF.

The rearrangement links TRBV2 to TRBJ1-2; the D gene TCRdb calls, TRBD1, cannot be checked with no DNA. The CDR3 contains 16 residues. The germline CDR1 and CDR2 sequences are SNHLY and FYNNEI. The CDR3 is CASTRREGAEDYGYTF.

The V and J genes are TRBV7-3 and TRBJ1-6; TCRdb calls TRBD1, which cannot be checked without DNA. In germline, CDR1 is SGHTA, CDR2 FQGTGA. The CDR3 loop spans 15 amino acids. CDR3 sequence: CASSPLGGFNSPLHF.

This sequence joins TRBV12-3 or TRBV12-4 and TRBJ2-5; TCRdb calls TRBD1, which cannot be checked without DNA. The CDR3 runs 16 residues. The CDR3 sequence: CASTLRVWDRGETQYF.

The V and J genes are TRBV12-3 or TRBV12-4 and TRBJ2-5; TCRdb's D gene call, TRBD1, goes unchecked for lack of DNA. The CDR3 has 14 residues. CDR3 sequence reads: CASSFGGKGETQYF.

This chain connects TRBV4-3 to TRBJ2-7; with no DNA, the TCRdb D assignment of TRBD1 cannot be verified. Germline CDR1 LGHNA, CDR2 YSLEER. The CDR3 is 16 residues long. The CDR3 spells CASSQVSTGETYEQYF.

The chain uses TRBV12-3 or TRBV12-4 and TRBJ2-2; TCRdb gives TRBD2 as the D gene, but with no DNA this cannot be confirmed. CDR3 length equals 18 residues. The CDR3 loop reads CASSLNGVAGVNTGELFF.

CDR3 amino acids: CASAPEERGYTF. This chain links TRBV12-3 or TRBV12-4 with TRBJ1-2; TCRdb outputs TRBD1, but without DNA this stays unchecked. The CDR3 covers 12 residues.

The chain carries TRBV5-6 and TRBJ1-5. This CDR3 has 15 amino acids. Germline-derived CDR1 and CDR2 are SGHDT and YYEEEE. This chain's CDR3 is CASTLWVGSNQPQHF.

The chain links TRBV27 to TRBJ1-2; the D call of TRBD1 rests on TCRdb alone, since no DNA is present to check it. Germline V gene sequence: CDR1 MNHEY, CDR2 SMNVEV (reference sequence). CDR3 length: 14 residues. The CDR3 region is CASSPDGGVYGYTF.

The rearrangement joins TRBV19 to TRBJ2-2; TCRdb names TRBD2, which stays unverified in the absence of DNA. This CDR3 spans 16 amino acids. Germline V gene data show CDR1 as LNHDA and CDR2 as SQIVND (reference sequence). CDR3 region: CASSMLGTLNTGELFF.

This chain links TRBV29-1 with TRBJ1-2; with no DNA, the TCRdb D assignment of TRBD1 cannot be verified. Per the germline V gene, CDR1 is SQVTM and CDR2 is ANQGSEA. This CDR3 has 13 amino acids. The CDR3 is CSVELDSSIGYTF.

The chain uses TRBV5-1 and TRBJ2-1; lacking DNA, the TRBD1 call made by TCRdb goes unchecked. Germline V gene data show CDR1 as SGHRS and CDR2 as YFSETQ. The CDR3 has 16 amino acids. CDR3 region: CASSFPGNGLWNEQFF.

CDR3 sequence reads: CASAVIGGGTDTQYF. This sequence joins TRBV7-9 and TRBJ2-3; the D call of TRBD1 rests on TCRdb alone, since no DNA is present to check it. CDR1 and CDR2 (germline): SEHNR, FQNEAQ (reference sequence). The length of the CDR3 is 15 residues.

The chain employs TRBV30 and TRBJ2-1; absent DNA, TCRdb's TRBD2 call cannot be checked. CDR3 length equals 13 residues. From germline, CDR1 is GTSNPN and CDR2 SVGIG (reference sequence). Here the CDR3 reads CAWSVQGSGEQFF.

The chain recombines TRBV5-1 with TRBJ2-1; TCRdb picks TRBD1, but there is no DNA to check that call. Looked up from germline, CDR1 is SGHRS and CDR2 is YFSETQ. The CDR3 is made up of 14 amino acids. The CDR3 here is CASSLRDSYNEQFF.

The rearrangement joins TRBV5-1 to TRBJ2-7; the TCRdb D gene call, TRBD2, has no DNA to confirm it. Germline loops: CDR1 SGHRS, CDR2 YFSETQ. CDR3 size: 19 residues. This CDR3 reads CASSFGAGGRNPGGLEQYF.

The J gene is TRBJ2-1, the V gene TRBV6-1; TCRdb indicates TRBD2, and absent DNA this call remains unverified. The CDR3 is 16 amino acids. Germline-derived CDR1 and CDR2 are MNHNS and SASEGT. This chain's CDR3 is CASSDPREWGHNEQFF.

The chain employs TRBV12-3 or TRBV12-4 and TRBJ1-2; TCRdb lists TRBD1, though no DNA is available to test this call. The CDR3 consists of 14 residues. This CDR3 is CASRPIGGNYGYTF.